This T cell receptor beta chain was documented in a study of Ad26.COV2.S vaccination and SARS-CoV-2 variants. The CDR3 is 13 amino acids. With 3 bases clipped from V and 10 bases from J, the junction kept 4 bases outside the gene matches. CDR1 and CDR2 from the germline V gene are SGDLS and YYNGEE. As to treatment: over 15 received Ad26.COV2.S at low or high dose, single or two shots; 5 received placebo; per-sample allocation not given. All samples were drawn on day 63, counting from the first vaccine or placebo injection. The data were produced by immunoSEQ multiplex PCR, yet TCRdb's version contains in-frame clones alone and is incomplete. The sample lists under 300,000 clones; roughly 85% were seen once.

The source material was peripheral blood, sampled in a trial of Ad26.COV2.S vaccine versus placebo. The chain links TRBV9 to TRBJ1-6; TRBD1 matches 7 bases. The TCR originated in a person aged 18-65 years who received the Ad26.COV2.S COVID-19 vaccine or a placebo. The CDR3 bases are TGTGCCAGCAGCGCCACAGGGGACTCACCCCTCCACTTT. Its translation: CASSATGDSPLHF.